These T cell receptor beta chains were read from a single sample in a study of siplizumab effects on memory and regulatory T cells. Data came from immunoSEQ multiplex PCR; TCRdb stores just in-frame clones and leaves some out. The sample holds 90,000 to 110,000 clones; about 92% are singletons and the top ten take about 0.32%. Input material: CD4+ T cells sorted from blood. These receptors were taken from a human donor in good health. The CDR3 runs from the conserved cysteine through the conserved F or W. D genes are given only for firm matches. Not all rows give a size; the values are once, few, many and, for expanded clones, a class.

clone_size	j_call	d_call	v_call	cdr3_nt	cdr3_aa
NA	TRBJ2-1	TRBD2	TRBV27	TGTGCCAGCACCCAAGCGGGAGGGCGCCCTCGCTCCTACAATGAGCAGTTCTTC	CASTQAGGRPRSYNEQFF
NA	TRBJ2-1	TRBD1	TRBV12-5	TGTGCTAGTGGTTTGGCCGCCGGGACAGCAATGAAGCAGTTCTTC	CASGLAAGTAMKQFF
NA	TRBJ1-1	TRBD1	TRBV6-1	TGTGCCAGCAGTGAAGCGCTTCGACAGGGGGGCACTGAAGCTTTCTTT	CASSEALRQGGTEAFF
NA	TRBJ2-7	NA	TRBV18	TGTGCCAGCTCAGCCAGTGGTTACGAGCAGTACTTC	CASSASGYEQYF
NA	TRBJ1-1	NA	TRBV5-1	TGCGCCAGCAGCTTACCGGGGACTGAAGCTTTCTTT	CASSLPGTEAFF
once	TRBJ2-4	NA	TRBV6-6	TGTGCCAGCAGTTACATGCCCGCGAAAGCAAACATTCAGTACTTC	CASSYMPAKANIQYF
NA	TRBJ2-3	TRBD2	TRBV7-9	TGTGCCAGCAGATCTACTAGCGGGGGGGTAGGCACAGATACGCAGTATTTT	CASRSTSGGVGTDTQYF
NA	TRBJ2-5	TRBD1	TRBV5-1	TGCGCCAGCAGCCGTATTACAGGGGAGGAGACCCAGTACTTC	CASSRITGEETQYF
NA	TRBJ1-3	NA	TRBV7-3	TGTGCCAGCAGCCCGGGACAAGGAAACACCATATATTTT	CASSPGQGNTIYF
NA	TRBJ2-1	NA	TRBV2	TGTGCCAGCGGCTCGGGTGAGCAGTTCTTC	CASGSGEQFF
NA	TRBJ2-1	TRBD2	TRBV4-2	TGTGCCAGCAGCCAAGAGACGGGAGGGCCAATCAATGAGCAGTTCTTC	CASSQETGGPINEQFF
NA	TRBJ1-4	NA	TRBV11-2	TGTGCCAGCAGACCGGGACGGGGGACAACTAATGAAAAACTGTTTTTT	CASRPGRGTTNEKLFF
NA	TRBJ1-1	NA	TRBV15	TGTGCCACCAGCAGACAGGGGAGGACTGAAGCTTTCTTT	CATSRQGRTEAFF
few	TRBJ1-1	NA	TRBV6-6	TGTGCCAGCAGGGGCCCTCGGAACACTGAAGCTTTCTTT	CASRGPRNTEAFF
NA	TRBJ1-5	NA	TRBV30	TGTGCCTGGAGTGGGGGTAGCAATCAGCCCCAGCATTTT	CAWSGGSNQPQHF
few	TRBJ1-1	NA	TRBV6-5	TGTGCCAGCAGCGGCAGGGGTTCCACTGAAGCTTTCTTT	CASSGRGSTEAFF
NA	TRBJ2-5	TRBD2	TRBV11-2	TGTGCCAGCAGCTTACCGCGGGTGGCGGGAGGGGGTTTGGAGACCCAGTACTTC	CASSLPRVAGGGLETQYF
NA	TRBJ1-3	TRBD1	TRBV6-5	TGTGCGGCTAAGGGACAGGCGGGAAACACCATATATTTT	CAAKGQAGNTIYF
NA	TRBJ2-7	TRBD2	TRBV20-1	TGCAGTGCTTGGGGGGGGTACGAGCAGTACTTC	CSAWGGYEQYF
NA	TRBJ2-1	TRBD2	TRBV5-1	TGCGCCAGCAGCTTGGACCCGAGCGGGGGAACCTACAATGAGCAGTTCTTC	CASSLDPSGGTYNEQFF
few	TRBJ2-7	TRBD2	TRBV11-2	TGTGCCAGCAGCTTAGAGGCTCCACTAGCGGCTTCCTCCTACGAGCAGTACTTC	CASSLEAPLAASSYEQYF
NA	TRBJ1-5	NA	TRBV2	TGTGCCAGCAAAAGGTCAGCTAGGAGTCAGCCCCAGCATTTT	CASKRSARSQPQHF
NA	TRBJ1-5	TRBD1	TRBV18	TGTGCCAGCTCGGGTACAGGGGAACCCCAGCATTTT	CASSGTGEPQHF
NA	TRBJ2-5	NA	TRBV15	TGTGCCACCAGCAGAGACTTTGAAGAGACCCAGTACTTC	CATSRDFEETQYF
NA	TRBJ2-1	TRBD1	TRBV19	TGTGCCAGTAGGTCCGGGACAGGGGTCAATGAGCAGTTCTTC	CASRSGTGVNEQFF
NA	TRBJ1-2	TRBD1	TRBV5-1	TGCGCCAGCAGCCCCCAGGGACAGGGCTACTATGGCTACACCTTC	CASSPQGQGYYGYTF
NA	TRBJ1-2	TRBD1	TRBV10-3	TGTGCCATCAGTGAACCGGGACAGGGGAAATATGGCTACACCTTC	CAISEPGQGKYGYTF
NA	TRBJ2-7	TRBD1	TRBV5-5	TGTGCCAGCAGCCCCGGACAGGGGGTTTACGAGCAGTACTTC	CASSPGQGVYEQYF
NA	TRBJ2-1	TRBD1	TRBV19	TGTGCCACCCAAACTGGGACAGGGGTAAACTCCTACAATGAGCAGTTCTTC	CATQTGTGVNSYNEQFF
NA	TRBJ2-7	NA	TRBV6-1	TGTGCCAGCAGTGATTATTCCGCAGGCTGGGCCTACGAGCAGTACTTC	CASSDYSAGWAYEQYF
NA	TRBJ1-4	TRBD1	TRBV6-1	TGTGCCAGCAGTCGGTCCGGGACAGCGGACGAAAAACTGTTTTTT	CASSRSGTADEKLFF
NA	TRBJ2-3	TRBD2	TRBV10-2	TGCGCCAGCAGTGGGACTAGCGGGCTTACAGATACGCAGTATTTT	CASSGTSGLTDTQYF
NA	TRBJ2-5	NA	TRBV29-1	TGCAGCGGGGGACCTCGAGAGACCCAGTACTTC	CSGGPRETQYF
NA	TRBJ1-1	NA	TRBV12-5	TGTGCTAGTGGTTTGGTACGGGGGGCCGGTCGGGACACTGAAGCTTTCTTT	CASGLVRGAGRDTEAFF
NA	TRBJ1-1	NA	TRBV10-3	TGTGCCATCAGTGCCACAGGAAATCGTTACACTGAAGCTTTCTTT	CAISATGNRYTEAFF
NA	TRBJ1-2	NA	TRBV18	TGTGCCAGCTCACCAGGCTATGGCTACACCTTC	CASSPGYGYTF
NA	TRBJ1-4	NA	TRBV19	TGTGCCAGTAGTACCATTGCCGGTGGAGAAAAACTGTTTTTT	CASSTIAGGEKLFF
NA	TRBJ1-2	TRBD1	TRBV19	TGTGCCAGTAGTATAAGAGGAACAGGGGGACTTTATGGCTACACCTTC	CASSIRGTGGLYGYTF
NA	TRBJ1-4	TRBD1	TRBV7-9	TGTGCCAGCAGCTCCACAGGGGATCGCGAAAAACTGTTTTTT	CASSSTGDREKLFF
NA	TRBJ2-1	TRBD1	TRBV9	TGTGCCAGCAGCCAAGGGGGCCAAACGTACAATGAGCAGTTCTTC	CASSQGGQTYNEQFF